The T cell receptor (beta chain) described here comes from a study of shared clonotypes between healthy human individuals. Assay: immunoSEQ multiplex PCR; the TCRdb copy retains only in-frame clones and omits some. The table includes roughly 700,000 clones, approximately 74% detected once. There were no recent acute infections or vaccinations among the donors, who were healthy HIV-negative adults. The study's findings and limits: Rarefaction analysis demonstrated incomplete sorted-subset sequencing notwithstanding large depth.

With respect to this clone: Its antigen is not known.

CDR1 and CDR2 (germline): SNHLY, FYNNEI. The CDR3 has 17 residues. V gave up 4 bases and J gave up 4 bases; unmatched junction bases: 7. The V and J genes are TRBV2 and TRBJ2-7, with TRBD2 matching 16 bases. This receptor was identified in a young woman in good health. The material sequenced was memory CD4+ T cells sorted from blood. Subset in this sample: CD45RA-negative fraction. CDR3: CASSAGLAGGPWYEQYF. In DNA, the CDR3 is TGTGCCAGCAGTGCGGGACTAGCGGGAGGGCCTTGGTACGAGCAGTACTTC. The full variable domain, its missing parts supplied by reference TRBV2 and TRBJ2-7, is EPEVTQTPSHQVTQMGQEVILRCVPISNHLYFYWYRQILGQKVEFLVSFYNNEISEKSEIFDDQFSVERPDGSNFTLKIRSTKLEDSAMYFCASSAGLAGGPWYEQYFGPGTRLTVT.